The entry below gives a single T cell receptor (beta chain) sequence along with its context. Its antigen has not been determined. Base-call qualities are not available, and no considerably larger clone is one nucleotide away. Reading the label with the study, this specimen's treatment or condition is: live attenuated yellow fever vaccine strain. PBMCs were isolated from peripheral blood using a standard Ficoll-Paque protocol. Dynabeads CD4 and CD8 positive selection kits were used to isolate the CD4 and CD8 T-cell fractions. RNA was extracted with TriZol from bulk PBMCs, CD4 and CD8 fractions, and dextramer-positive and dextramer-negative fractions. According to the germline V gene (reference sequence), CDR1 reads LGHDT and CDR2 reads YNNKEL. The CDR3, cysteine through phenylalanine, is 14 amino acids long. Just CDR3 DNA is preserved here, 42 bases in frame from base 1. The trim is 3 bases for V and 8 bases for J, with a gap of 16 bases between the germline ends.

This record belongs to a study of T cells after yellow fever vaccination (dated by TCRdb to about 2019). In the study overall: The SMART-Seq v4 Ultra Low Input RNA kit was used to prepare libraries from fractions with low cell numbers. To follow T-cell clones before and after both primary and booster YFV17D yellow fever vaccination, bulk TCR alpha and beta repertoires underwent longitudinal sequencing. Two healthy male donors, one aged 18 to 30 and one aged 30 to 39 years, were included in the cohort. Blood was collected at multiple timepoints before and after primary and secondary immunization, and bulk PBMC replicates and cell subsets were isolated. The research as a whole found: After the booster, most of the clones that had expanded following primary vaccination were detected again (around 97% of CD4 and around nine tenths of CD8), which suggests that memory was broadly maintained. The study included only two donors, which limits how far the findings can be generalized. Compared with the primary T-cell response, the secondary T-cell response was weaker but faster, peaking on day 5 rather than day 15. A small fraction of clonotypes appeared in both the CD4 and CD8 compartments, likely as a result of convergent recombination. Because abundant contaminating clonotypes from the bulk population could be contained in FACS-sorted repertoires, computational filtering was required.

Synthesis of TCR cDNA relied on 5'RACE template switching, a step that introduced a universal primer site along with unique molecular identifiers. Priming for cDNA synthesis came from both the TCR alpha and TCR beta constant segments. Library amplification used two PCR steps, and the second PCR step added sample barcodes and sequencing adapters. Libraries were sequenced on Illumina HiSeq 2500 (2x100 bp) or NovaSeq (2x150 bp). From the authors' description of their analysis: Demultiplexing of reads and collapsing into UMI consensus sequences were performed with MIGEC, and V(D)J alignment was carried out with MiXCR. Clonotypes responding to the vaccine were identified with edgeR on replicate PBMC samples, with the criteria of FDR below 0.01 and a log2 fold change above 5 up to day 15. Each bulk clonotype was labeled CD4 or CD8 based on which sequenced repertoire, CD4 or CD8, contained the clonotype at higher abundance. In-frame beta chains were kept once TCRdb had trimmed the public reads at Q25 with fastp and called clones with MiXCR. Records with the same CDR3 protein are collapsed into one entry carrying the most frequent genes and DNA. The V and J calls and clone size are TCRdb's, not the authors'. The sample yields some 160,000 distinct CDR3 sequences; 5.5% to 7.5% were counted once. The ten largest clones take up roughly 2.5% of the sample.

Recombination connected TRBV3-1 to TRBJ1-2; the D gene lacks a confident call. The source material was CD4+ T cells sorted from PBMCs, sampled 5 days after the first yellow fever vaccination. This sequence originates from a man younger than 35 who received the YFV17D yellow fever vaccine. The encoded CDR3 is CASSQTTGCGGYTF. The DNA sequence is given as TGTGCCAGCAGCCAGACGACCGGGTGTGGAGGCTACACCTTC.